These 7 T cell receptor beta chains originate from one sample sequenced in a study of T cell responses to AZD1222 COVID-19 vaccine. TCRdb's table, derived via immunoSEQ multiplex PCR, lists solely in-frame clones and lacks some. This sample yields about 180,000 clones, of which roughly nine tenths are seen a single time; approximately 6.9% belongs to the top ten. The material was peripheral blood, obtained on day 0 of AZD1222 vaccination. These receptors were obtained from an adult in good health.

This chain uses TRBV5-6 with TRBJ2-7; D gene unclear. V lost 0 bases and J lost 1, with 8 bases in between. The CDR3 runs 14 residues. The V gene's germline CDR1 is SGHDT and CDR2 YYEEEE. CDR3 in amino acids: CASSLDRLSYEQYF. CDR3 nucleotide sequence: TGTGCCAGCAGCTTGGATAGGTTGTCCTACGAGCAGTACTTC.

The rearrangement links TRBV27 to TRBJ1-3; 7 bases fit TRBD1. The V and J ends lost 4 bases and 0 bases, in that order; junction bases with no gene match: 6. This CDR3 has 16 amino acids. Germline V gene data show CDR1 as MNHEY and CDR2 as SMNVEV (reference sequence). CDR3 nucleotide sequence: TGTGCCAGCAGTTCCCGACAGGGCGGCTCTGGAAACACCATATATTTT. Protein product: CASSSRQGGSGNTIYF.

The J gene is TRBJ2-2, the V gene TRBV23-1; the D gene could be TRBD1 or TRBD2 (7 bases each). TRBV23-1 is an open reading frame whose function is uncertain. The CDR3 has 16 amino acids. V lost 2 bases and J lost 4, with 14 bases in between. The CDR3 DNA sequence: TGCGCCAGCAGTCAAAACAGGGGAGGGTTCACCGGGGAGCTGTTTTTT. Translating gives CASSQNRGGFTGELFF.

The chain employs TRBV9 and TRBJ2-1; no clear D gene. V lost 4 bases and J lost 9, with 8 bases in between. In germline, CDR1 is SGDLS, CDR2 YYNGEE. The CDR3 length is 11 residues. CDR3 region: CASSSSGEQFF. The CDR3 DNA is TGTGCCAGCAGCTCCTCTGGTGAGCAGTTCTTC.

Only a few counts were recorded for this clone. The chain has TRBV21-1 and TRBJ2-7. TRBV21-1 is designated a pseudogene. The CDR3 has 16 amino acids. The CDR3 DNA reads as TGTGCCAGCAGCAAATCTTTCGTCGGGCGAGCCTACGAGCAGTACGTC. Translation gives CASSKSFVGRAYEQYV.

V gene TRBV7-2 combines with J gene TRBJ2-7; maybe TRBD1 (6 bases). V was clipped by 8 bases and J by 0 bases, with 11 bases between them. The CDR3 contains 13 residues. The germline V gene encodes CDR1 SGHTA and CDR2 FQGNSA. The CDR3 protein is CASRDTRSYEQYF. CDR3 nucleotides: TGTGCCAGCCGGGACACCCGCTCCTACGAGCAGTACTTC.

V usage is TRBV7-6 and J usage is TRBJ2-2; D possibly corresponds to TRBD2 (6 bases). The V and J ends lost 1 base and 4 bases respectively, with 16 bases between them. The germline V gene encodes CDR1 SGHVS and CDR2 FNYEAQ. This CDR3 comprises 17 residues. CDR3 coding DNA: TGTGCCAGCAGCTTAGTGGCTAGCGAGTCGTTCACCGGGGAGCTGTTTTTT. Amino acids: CASSLVASESFTGELFF. Using reference TRBV7-6 and TRBJ2-2 for the parts outside the CDR3, the full variable domain is GAGVSQSPRYKVTKRGQDVALRCDPISGHVSLYWYRQALGQGPEFLTYFNYEAQQDKSGLPNDRFSAERPEGSISTLTIQRTEQRDSAMYRCASSLVASESFTGELFFGEGSRLTVL.